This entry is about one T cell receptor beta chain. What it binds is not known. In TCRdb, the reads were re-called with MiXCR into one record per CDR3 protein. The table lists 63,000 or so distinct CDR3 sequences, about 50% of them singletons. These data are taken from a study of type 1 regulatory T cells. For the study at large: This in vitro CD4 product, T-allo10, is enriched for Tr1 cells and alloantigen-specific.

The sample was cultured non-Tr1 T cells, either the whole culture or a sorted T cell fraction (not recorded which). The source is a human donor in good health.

The CDR3 DNA reads as TGTGCCAGCAGCCAAGAGCGACTCTCCTACGAGCAGTACTTC. It specifies CASSQERLSYEQYF. The rearrangement uses TRBV4-2 and TRBJ2-7; D unresolved. This CDR3 has 14 residues. Trimming cost V 0 bases and J 0 bases, with 6 bases left between them. CDR1 is LGHNA, CDR2 YNFKEQ, per germline.